Below are 10 T cell receptor beta chains sequenced from a single sample in a study of blood T cell repertoires in COVID-19. Some clones are missing from TCRdb's copy, which holds only in-frame ones; the method was immunoSEQ multiplex PCR. The sample carries more than 80,000 clones, 71% recorded once. Sequenced material: peripheral blood. The receptors were sampled from a human donor with acute or convalescent COVID-19. The donor label of this sample is uncertain.

The chain links TRBV21-1 to TRBJ2-2; TRBD1, as called in the table, went unchecked against the DNA. TRBV21-1 is marked as a pseudogene. CDR3 length: 18 residues. This chain's CDR3 is CASSSFLRQVPNTGELFF. The CDR3 nucleotides are TGTGCCAGCAGCTCTTTCCTCCGACAGGTCCCGAACACCGGGGAGCTGTTTTTT.

This clone occurred a few times. V is TRBV6-1 and J is TRBJ2-1; 11 nucleotides match TRBD2. J was trimmed by 4 bases and V by 4 bases; bases with no gene match: 9. CDR3 length: 17 amino acids. From germline, CDR1 is MNHNS and CDR2 SASEGT. The CDR3 reads CASSGNLLAGGYNEQFF. The CDR3 DNA reads TGTGCCAGCAGTGGAAACCTTTTAGCGGGGGGGTACAATGAGCAGTTCTTC.

The chain has TRBV27 and TRBJ1-4; 9 bases match TRBD1. J gave up 7 bases and V 5 bases, and 8 bases lay outside the gene matches. CDR1 is MNHEY and CDR2 is SMNVEV in the germline V gene (reference sequence). The CDR3 has 15 amino acids. In DNA form, the CDR3 reads TGTGCCAGCAGTACTTACAGGGGGCGGGGTGAAAAACTGTTTTTT. Its translation: CASSTYRGRGEKLFF.

At least ten counts were recorded for this clone. This rearrangement joins TRBV2 to TRBJ2-7; no clear D gene. The CDR3 covers 13 residues. Trimming removed 4 bases from V and 1 base from J, with 8 bases in between. CDR1 and CDR2 (germline): SNHLY, FYNNEI. Written as DNA, the CDR3 is TGTGCCAGCAGTGCTCGAGCTTCCTACGAGCAGTACTTC. This codes for CASSARASYEQYF.

The chain links TRBV19 to TRBJ1-1; no reliable D call. The length of the CDR3 is 11 residues. The V gene's germline CDR1 is LNHDA and CDR2 SQIVND (reference sequence). Trimming took off 5 bases at V and 3 bases at J, with 4 bases between the two ends. The CDR3 nucleotides read TGTGCCAGTAGTTTCGACACTGAAGCTTTCTTT. Translation: CASSFDTEAFF.

The rearrangement links TRBV9 to TRBJ1-3; D unresolved. Germline V CDR1 and CDR2: SGDLS, YYNGEE. Trimming took off 4 bases at V and 3 bases at J, with 8 bases between the two ends. The CDR3 has 13 amino acids. CDR3 amino acids: CASSPVNGNTIYF. CDR3 nucleotide sequence: TGTGCCAGCAGCCCTGTTAATGGAAACACCATATATTTT.

This clone showed up just once. The V gene is TRBV5-8, the J gene TRBJ2-7; D unresolved. Germline V gene sequence: CDR1 SGHTS, CDR2 YDEGEE. There are 12 residues in the CDR3. Trimming pared 7 bases from V and 7 bases from J, leaving 15 bases between. The CDR3 protein is CASPYRLEEQYV. CDR3 DNA sequence: TGTGCCAGCCCCTACCGACTGGAGGAGCAGTACGTC.

The chain is built from TRBV5-1 and TRBJ1-2, with TRBD1 matching 8 bases. Germline values: CDR1 SGHRS, CDR2 YFSETQ. CDR3 length: 14 amino acids. The trim removed 4 bases at V and 6 bases at J, leaving 8 bases unmatched. CDR3 DNA: TGCGCCAGCAGCGAACGACAGGGGAGTAATGGCTACACCTTC. Protein: CASSERQGSNGYTF. Looking up the rest from reference TRBV5-1 and TRBJ1-2 gives the full variable domain: KAGVTQTPRYLIKTRGQQVTLSCSPISGHRSVSWYQQTPGQGLQFLFEYFSETQRNKGNFPGRFSGRQFSNSRSEMNVSTLELGDSALYLCASSERQGSNGYTFGSGTRLTVV.

The CDR3 spells CASRLRGNYGYTF. For the CDR3, the DNA is TGTGCCAGCAGATTAAGGGGAAACTATGGCTACACCTTC. The chain carries TRBV7-2 and TRBJ1-2, with a possible D match to TRBD1 (5 bases). The CDR3 extends over 13 amino acids. Germline V gene sequence: CDR1 SGHTA, CDR2 FQGNSA. Trimming pared 6 bases from V and 2 bases from J, leaving 10 bases between. Full variable domain (remainder filled in from reference TRBV7-2 and TRBJ1-2): GAGVSQSPSNKVTEKGKDVELRCDPISGHTALYWYRQSLGQGLEFLIYFQGNSAPDKSGLPSDRFSAERTGGSVSTLTIQRTQQEDSAVYLCASRLRGNYGYTFGSGTRLTVV.

V usage is TRBV30 and J usage is TRBJ1-1; the D gene is possibly TRBD1 (5 bases). CDR3 length: 15 amino acids. Germline CDR1 is GTSNPN and CDR2 is SVGIG (reference sequence). Trimming stripped 3 bases from V and 4 bases from J, with 18 bases between. CDR3 amino acids: CAWSATLRVATEAFF. CDR3 coding DNA: TGTGCCTGGAGCGCGACCCTCAGGGTGGCCACTGAAGCTTTCTTT.